The clone carrying this T cell receptor (beta chain) is classed as medium-sized. The V gene end was trimmed by 5 bases and the J gene end by 7 bases; junction bases not matched to a gene: 4. This CDR3 is 14 amino acids long. This sample is part of a study of metastatic and nonmetastatic thyroid tumors. Study in general: For malignant and benign thyroid patients, tumor or nodule tissue and blood were the sources whose repertoires were compared.

All patients were treatment-naive before thyroid surgery. TCRdb re-analyzed the PCR reads through MiXCR. The sample yields about 31,000 clones, around 20% seen once. Sample: blood. This TCR came from a female donor with papillary thyroid cancer or a benign thyroid nodule (not recorded which). Some clones in this sample may be carry-over from other donors' samples. This chain connects TRBV12-3 or TRBV12-4 to TRBJ1-6; TRBD1 agrees at 8 bases. In DNA, the CDR3 is TGTGCCAGCAGTCAGGGGGCGGAGAATTCACCCCTCCACTTT. This codes for CASSQGAENSPLHF.